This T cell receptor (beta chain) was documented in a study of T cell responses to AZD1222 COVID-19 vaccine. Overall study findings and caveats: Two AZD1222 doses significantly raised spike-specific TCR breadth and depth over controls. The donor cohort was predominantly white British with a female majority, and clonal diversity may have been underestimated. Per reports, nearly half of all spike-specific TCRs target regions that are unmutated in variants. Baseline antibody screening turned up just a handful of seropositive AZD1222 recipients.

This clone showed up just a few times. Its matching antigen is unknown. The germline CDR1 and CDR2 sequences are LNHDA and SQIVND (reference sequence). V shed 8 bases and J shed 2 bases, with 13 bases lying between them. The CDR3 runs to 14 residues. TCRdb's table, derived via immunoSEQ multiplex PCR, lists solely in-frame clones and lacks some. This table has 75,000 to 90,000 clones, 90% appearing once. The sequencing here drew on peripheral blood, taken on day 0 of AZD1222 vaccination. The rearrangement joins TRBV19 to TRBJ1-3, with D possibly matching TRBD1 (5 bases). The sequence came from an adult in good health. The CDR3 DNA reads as TGTGCCAGTGGTAACAGGAGCCCTGGAAACACCATATATTTT. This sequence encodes CASGNRSPGNTIYF.